This T cell receptor (beta chain) stems from a study of T cells in Graves' hyperthyroidism and ophthalmopathy. The definition of stable Graves' hyperthyroidism was no ophthalmopathy progression within 18 months. Germline CDR1 reads DFQATT; CDR2 reads SNEGSKA (reference sequence). The CDR3 totals 12 residues. With 5 bases removed from V and 1 base from J, the gap between germline ends came to 8 bases. Authors of the study amplified TCR beta CDR3 regions from RNA transcripts. Using the HTBI primer set, a first-round RT-PCR was run on the TCR CDR3. TCRdb passed the multiplex PCR reads through MiXCR, listing each CDR3 protein once. The sample lists 300,000 to 450,000 distinct CDR3 sequences, around 14% occurring once.

The chain has TRBV20-1 and TRBJ1-1; D is unclear. Sequenced material: blood. This receptor was identified in a woman aged 55-69 years with Graves' hyperthyroidism. The CDR3 DNA sequence: TGCAGTGCTCTTGGACCGAACACTGAAGCTTTCTTT. It is translated as CSALGPNTEAFF.